The rows below give T cell receptor beta chains drawn from one sample of a study of blood T cell repertoires in COVID-19. Clones were sequenced by immunoSEQ multiplex PCR, and TCRdb holds only the in-frame ones, with some missing. The table includes fewer than 180,000 clones, just over 85% detected once. Sequencing was carried out using peripheral blood. The source of these receptors is a man in his 70s with acute or convalescent COVID-19. Each CDR3 is given without its conserved first and last residue.

TRBV28	TRBJ2-1	ASSLQRVDNEQF
TRBV6-6	TRBJ2-2	ASSSQGTATGELF
TRBV28	TRBJ1-2	ASSTDTGVYGYT
TRBV5-1	TRBJ2-1	ASSLVGTGDEQF
TRBV6-4	TRBJ1-4	ASSVNGGGEKLF
TRBV28	TRBJ2-6	ASSSPTTGANVLT
TRBV27	TRBJ2-1	ASRGGLAYMSEQF
TRBV28	TRBJ2-3	ASSLWTPTIRADTQY
TRBV11-3	TRBJ2-1	ASSLGPGTSVYNEQF
TRBV27	TRBJ1-5	ASSLQSNQPQH
TRBV27	TRBJ2-7	ASSFQGWGYEQY
TRBV18	TRBJ1-3	ASSPLEGGTGGYTIY
TRBV25-1	TRBJ1-1	ASETAGYTEAF
TRBV10-3	TRBJ2-7	AISDPRWGQGSSYEQY
TRBV7-8	TRBJ1-2	ASSLVGRGLNGYT
TRBV25-1	TRBJ1-6	ASRAPGLINSPLH
TRBV2	TRBJ2-7	AGREDGDYEQY
TRBV19	TRBJ1-5	ASSRTGGNNQPQH
TRBV12-3/TRBV12-4	TRBJ1-1	ASRPAGWTEAF
TRBV28	TRBJ2-1	ASSLSAQGLRNEQF
TRBV24-1	TRBJ2-7	ATSRAGGRPQY
TRBV9	TRBJ2-7	ASSVGPSYEQY
TRBV28	TRBJ2-7	ASRSNREPTYEQY
TRBV6-2/TRBV6-3	TRBJ2-7	ASSYSVRGHEQY
TRBV7-2	TRBJ2-7	ASSLFLTGLVPYEQY
TRBV19	TRBJ1-2	ASSPNVMIDRHGYT
TRBV5-1	TRBJ1-4	ASSPRDRGFPNEKLF
TRBV6-6	TRBJ1-6	ASSYSTAGPLH
TRBV2	TRBJ1-1	ASSDSRGWTEAF
TRBV19	TRBJ1-5	ASKLRGEGQPQH
TRBV7-2	TRBJ2-7	ASSPGTIEQY
TRBV18	TRBJ2-1	ASSPDSGSFSYNEQF
TRBV12-1	TRBJ1-1	ASGVTHRRTAEILNTEAF
TRBV2	TRBJ1-5	ASRGRGSSNQPQH
TRBV6-2/TRBV6-3	TRBJ2-1	ASSYARGGSYNEQF
TRBV5-8	TRBJ2-7	ASSFWREIFYEQY
TRBV3-1/TRBV3-2	TRBJ1-3	ASSARQVFSGNTIY
TRBV10-3	TRBJ2-3	AISESGGASTDTQY
TRBV7-9	TRBJ2-5	ASSIRQGAGETQY
TRBV28	TRBJ1-6	ASSFSGTVYNSPLH
TRBV5-1	TRBJ1-1	ASSLALQTRMNTEAF
TRBV7-2	TRBJ2-7	ASSLNSGSYEQY
TRBV28	TRBJ1-1	ASSLTGGGPTEAF
TRBV19	TRBJ1-4	ASSMGTGGEKLF
TRBV7-3	TRBJ2-4	ASSLGPMPGGQNIQY
TRBV27	TRBJ1-6	ASATGAGGNNSPLH
TRBV6-5	TRBJ1-1	ASSKLDTNTEAF
TRBV9	TRBJ2-1	ASSVGTSGLGEQF
TRBV28	TRBJ2-1	ASSPRDSRGWF
TRBV7-2	TRBJ2-7	ASSSTGVGGQY
TRBV5-1	TRBJ2-3	ASSPGLAGGYADTQY
TRBV7-2	TRBJ1-6	ASSLTGDNSPLH
TRBV5-6	TRBJ2-2	ASSYPGLAVNTGELF
TRBV27	TRBJ2-3	ASSTRTSGVFADTQY
TRBV6-5	TRBJ1-3	ASSPNNSGNTIY